This TCR beta chain was identified during a study of blood T cell repertoires in COVID-19. Whole-study context: Samples taken during acute and convalescent COVID-19 were collected in the United States, Italy and Spain. Sources were T cells, B-cell-depleted T cells, or PBMCs; the material itself was cDNA or gDNA.

Measured with immunoSEQ multiplex PCR; TCRdb has only the in-frame clones, and not every one. The sample has approximately 260,000 clones, 90% seen once; the top ten hold around 1.9%. This clone has just a few counts. This CDR3 spans 14 amino acids. Trimming shortened V by 6 bases and J by 4 bases, and 15 bases separated the two germline ends. Germline lookup yields CDR1 MNHEY and CDR2 SVGAGI. Sequencing input: peripheral blood. This clonotype originated in a woman aged 55-69 years with COVID-19, enrolled during active disease. The chain carries TRBV6-5 and TRBJ1-1, with D unclear. CDR3: CASSTQEGSTEAFF. CDR3 nucleotides: TGTGCCAGCAGCACGCAGGAAGGGAGCACTGAAGCTTTCTTT.